The table lists the clone carrying this TCR beta chain with a few counts. Its antigen is currently unknown. The data were obtained in a study of healthy donors' naive CD4 and CD8 T cells. Across the whole study: All functional IMGT TCR alpha variants were covered by new primers. Overall study findings and caveats: Homeostatic proliferation of naive T cells was not examined as a bias source. Naive CD4+ and CD8+ cells reportedly differed in usage of most V and J genes. Around 13% of CD4/CD8 propensity variance appeared explained by V, J and CDR3 charge.

Germline V gives CDR1 MNHEY, CDR2 SVGAGI. This CDR3 contains 15 residues. V shed 5 bases and J 7 bases; nucleotides not matched to a gene: 13. A linear amplification protocol produced the TCR libraries from around 500 ng of total RNA. TCRdb reanalysed the reads using MiXCR and keeps one entry per CDR3 protein. The sample has approximately 180,000 distinct CDR3 sequences, over 60% seen once. The gene calls are TRBV6-5 and TRBJ1-2, with 7 bases identical to TRBD1. The sequence derives from a pool of human donors in good health; the sample pools cells from several healthy donors. Sequenced input: naive CD4+ and CD8+ T cells sorted from blood, pooled from several donors. CDR3 DNA: TGTGCCAGCAGTCACGGACAGGAAAGTCTCTCTGGCTACACCTTC. Translation: CASSHGQESLSGYTF.